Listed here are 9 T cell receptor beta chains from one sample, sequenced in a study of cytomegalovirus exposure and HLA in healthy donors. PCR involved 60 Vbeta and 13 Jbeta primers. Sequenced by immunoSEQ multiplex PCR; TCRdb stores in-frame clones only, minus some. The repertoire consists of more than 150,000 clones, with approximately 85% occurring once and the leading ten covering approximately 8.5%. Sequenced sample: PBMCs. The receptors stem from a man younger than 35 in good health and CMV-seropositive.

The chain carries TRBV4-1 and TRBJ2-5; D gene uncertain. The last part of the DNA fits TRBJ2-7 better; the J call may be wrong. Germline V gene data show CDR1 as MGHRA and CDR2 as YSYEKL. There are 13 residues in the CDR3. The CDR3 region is CASSQGRHYEQYF. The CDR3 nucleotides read TGCGCCAGCAGCCAAGGACGGCACTACGAGCAGTACTTC.

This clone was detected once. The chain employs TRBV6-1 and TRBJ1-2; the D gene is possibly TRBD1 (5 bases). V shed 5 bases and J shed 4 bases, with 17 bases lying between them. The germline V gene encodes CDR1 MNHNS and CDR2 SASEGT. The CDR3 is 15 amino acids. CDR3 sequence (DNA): TGTGCCAGCAGTCCCTCTCTGACAGACTTCTATGGCTACACCTTC. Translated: CASSPSLTDFYGYTF.

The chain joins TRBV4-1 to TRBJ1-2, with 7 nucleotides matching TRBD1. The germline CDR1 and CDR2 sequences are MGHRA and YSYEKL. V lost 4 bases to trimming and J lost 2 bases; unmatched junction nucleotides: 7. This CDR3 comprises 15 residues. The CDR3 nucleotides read TGCGCCAGCAGCCCAACGGAGGGACAGAACTATGGCTACACCTTC. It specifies CASSPTEGQNYGYTF.

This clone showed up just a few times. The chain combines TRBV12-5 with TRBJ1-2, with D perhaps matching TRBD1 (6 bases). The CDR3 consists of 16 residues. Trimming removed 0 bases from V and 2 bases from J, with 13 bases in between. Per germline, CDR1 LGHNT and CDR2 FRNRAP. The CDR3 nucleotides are TGTGCTAGTGGTTTGGTACTAGGGCAGGGGAACTATGGCTACACCTTC. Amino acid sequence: CASGLVLGQGNYGYTF.

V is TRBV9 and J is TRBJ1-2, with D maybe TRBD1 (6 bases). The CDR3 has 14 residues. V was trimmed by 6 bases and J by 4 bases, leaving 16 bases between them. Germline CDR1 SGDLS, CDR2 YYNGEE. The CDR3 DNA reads TGTGCCAGCACCTACAGGGAGGGCCCCTATGGCTACACCTTC. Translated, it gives CASTYREGPYGYTF.

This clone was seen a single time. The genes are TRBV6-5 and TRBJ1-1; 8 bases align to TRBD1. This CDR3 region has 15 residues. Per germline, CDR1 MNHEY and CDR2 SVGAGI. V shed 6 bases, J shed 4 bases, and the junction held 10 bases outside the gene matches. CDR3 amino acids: CASSPDRGFSTEAFF. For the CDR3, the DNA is TGTGCCAGCAGCCCCGACAGGGGTTTTAGCACTGAAGCTTTCTTT.

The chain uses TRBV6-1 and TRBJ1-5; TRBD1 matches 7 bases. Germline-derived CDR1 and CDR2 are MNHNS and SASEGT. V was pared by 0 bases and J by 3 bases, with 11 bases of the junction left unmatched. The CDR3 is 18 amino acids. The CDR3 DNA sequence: TGTGCCAGCAGTGAAGCGCAATGGGGGACAGTGATCAATCAGCCCCAGCATTTT. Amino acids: CASSEAQWGTVINQPQHF.

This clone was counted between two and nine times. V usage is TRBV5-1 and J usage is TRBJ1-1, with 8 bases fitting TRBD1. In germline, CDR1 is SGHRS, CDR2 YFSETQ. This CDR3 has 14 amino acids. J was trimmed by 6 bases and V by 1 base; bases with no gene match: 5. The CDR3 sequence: CASSLTGGEAEAFF. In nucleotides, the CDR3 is TGCGCCAGCAGCTTGACAGGGGGGGAAGCTGAAGCTTTCTTT.

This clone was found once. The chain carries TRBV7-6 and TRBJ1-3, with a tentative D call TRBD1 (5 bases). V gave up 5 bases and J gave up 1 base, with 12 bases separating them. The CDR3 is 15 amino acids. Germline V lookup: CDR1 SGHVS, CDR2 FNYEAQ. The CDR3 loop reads CASSPGIWSGNTIYF. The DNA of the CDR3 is TGTGCCAGCAGCCCAGGGATCTGGTCTGGAAACACCATATATTTT.